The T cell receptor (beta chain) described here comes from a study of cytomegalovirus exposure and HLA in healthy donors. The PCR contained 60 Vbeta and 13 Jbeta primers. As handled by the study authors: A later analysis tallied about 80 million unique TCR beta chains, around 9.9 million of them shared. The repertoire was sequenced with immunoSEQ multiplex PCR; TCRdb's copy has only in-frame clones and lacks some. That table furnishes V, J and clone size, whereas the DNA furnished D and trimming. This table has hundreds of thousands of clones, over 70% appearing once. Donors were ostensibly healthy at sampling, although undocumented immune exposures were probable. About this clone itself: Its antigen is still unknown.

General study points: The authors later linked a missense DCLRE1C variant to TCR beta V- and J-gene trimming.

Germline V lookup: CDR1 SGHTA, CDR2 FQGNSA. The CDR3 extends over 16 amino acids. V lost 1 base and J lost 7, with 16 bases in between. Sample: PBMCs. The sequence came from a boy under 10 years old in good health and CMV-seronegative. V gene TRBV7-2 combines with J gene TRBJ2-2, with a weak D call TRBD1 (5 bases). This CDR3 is CASSLGLSGSNGELFF. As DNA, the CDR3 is TGTGCCAGCAGCTTAGGGTTGTCAGGGTCCAACGGGGAGCTGTTTTTT. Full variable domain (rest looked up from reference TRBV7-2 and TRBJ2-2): GAGVSQSPSNKVTEKGKDVELRCDPISGHTALYWYRQSLGQGLEFLIYFQGNSAPDKSGLPSDRFSAERTGGSVSTLTIQRTQQEDSAVYLCASSLGLSGSNGELFFGEGSRLTVL.